The 27 T cell receptor beta chains below come from one sample, sequenced in a study of human T cells and chemical hapten exposure. Time point indicated: patch test 1, 2 weeks after DPC sensitization. Regarding treatment: therapeutic diphenylcyclopropenone sensitization with weekly scalp DPC. TCRdb re-derived calls from the RACE reads in MiXCR, one entry per CDR3 protein. The data show 80,000 to 100,000 distinct CDR3 sequences, around 11% seen once. This sample comprised whole blood, obtained in connection with sensitization to the hapten diphenylcyclopropenone (DPC). The receptor set was obtained from a woman between 40 and 50 years old with alopecia areata. Some clones in this sample may be carry-over from other donors' samples.

V gene TRBV28 combines with J gene TRBJ1-4; D gene ambiguous. CDR3 length equals 11 residues. Germline values: CDR1 MDHEN, CDR2 SYDVKM. Trimming left V 7 bases short and J 7 bases short, with 7 bases between. The CDR3 nucleotides are TGTGCCAGCACCTCTCGTGAAAAACTGTTTTTT. It specifies CASTSREKLFF.

This clonotype was counted a few times. In nucleotides, the CDR3 is TGTGCCAGCTCACCACGCGCGACAGGGGCCTACGAGCAGTACTTC. Translated, it gives CASSPRATGAYEQYF. V gene TRBV18 combines with J gene TRBJ2-7, with 8 bases aligning to TRBD1. The CDR3 has 15 amino acids. CDR1 and CDR2 (germline): KGHSH, LQKENI. The junction had 4 bases not matched to a gene; V was cut back by 1 base and J by 2 bases. Full variable domain (rest looked up from reference TRBV18 and TRBJ2-7): NAGVMQNPRHLVRRRGQEARLRCSPMKGHSHVYWYRQLPEEGLKFMVYLQKENIIDESGMPKERFSAEFPKEGPSILRIQQVVRGDSAAYFCASSPRATGAYEQYFGPGTRLTVT.

V usage is TRBV6-2 or TRBV6-3 and J usage is TRBJ2-7, with D unclear. V lost 7 bases to trimming and J lost 1 base, with 14 bases between them. CDR1 and CDR2 (germline): MNHEY, SVGEGT. This CDR3 region has 14 residues. CDR3 DNA sequence: TGTGCCAGCACCCCCGGAGTCAGGTCCTACGAGCAGTACTTC. Translation gives CASTPGVRSYEQYF.

J is TRBJ1-5 and V is TRBV28, with D uncertain. Germline values: CDR1 MDHEN, CDR2 SYDVKM. V was shortened by 2 bases and J by 2 bases, with 7 bases between the two germline ends. The CDR3 runs 14 residues. CDR3 nucleotide sequence: TGTGCCAGCAGTTTAGGGCCTCGCAATCAGCCCCAGCATTTT. Translation gives CASSLGPRNQPQHF.

This clonotype was observed at least ten times. V usage is TRBV12-3 or TRBV12-4 and J usage is TRBJ1-6; no reliable D call. V was shortened by 2 bases and J by 8 bases, with 10 bases between the two germline ends. The CDR3 extends over 14 amino acids. DNA for the CDR3: TGTGCCAGCAGTTTAATGAGGGCTTATTCACCCCTCCACTTT. Encoded protein: CASSLMRAYSPLHF.

This clonotype was seen many times. This chain joins TRBV20-1 and TRBJ2-7; 7 nucleotides agree with TRBD1. In germline, CDR1 is DFQATT, CDR2 SNEGSKA (reference sequence). The CDR3 length is 13 residues. V was pared by 4 bases and J by 3 bases, with 6 bases of the junction left unmatched. Here the CDR3 reads CSATADRDYEQYF. In nucleotides, the CDR3 is TGCAGTGCTACCGCTGACAGGGACTACGAGCAGTACTTC.

The chain carries TRBV7-9 and TRBJ2-5; D tentatively fits TRBD1 or TRBD2 (6 bases each). V was cut by 4 bases and J by 5 bases, with 14 bases left in between. Germline CDR1 SEHNR, CDR2 FQNEAQ (reference sequence). There are 14 residues in the CDR3. The CDR3, as DNA: TGTGCCAGCAGCTCCCACAGGGACTTGGAGACCCAGTACTTC. Translated, it gives CASSSHRDLETQYF.

This clonotype was detected only a few times. This chain connects TRBV7-2 to TRBJ2-7, with D uncertain. The CDR3 is made up of 12 amino acids. The V and J ends lost 0 bases and 7 bases respectively, with 7 bases between them. Germline lookup yields CDR1 SGHTA and CDR2 FQGNSA. The CDR3 here is CASSLASFEQYF. The CDR3 bases are TGTGCCAGCAGCTTAGCGTCTTTTGAGCAGTACTTC.

This clonotype has more than one count but fewer than ten. V is TRBV4-3 and J is TRBJ2-1; TRBD2 matches 11 bases. The CDR3 contains 15 residues. The J segment lost 9 bases and the V segment lost 1 base, leaving 5 bases of the junction unmatched. Looked up from germline, CDR1 is LGHNA and CDR2 is YSLEER. CDR3 DNA: TGCGCCAGCAGCCAAGTACTAGCGGGAGCGGGTGAGCAGTTCTTC. Translating it yields CASSQVLAGAGEQFF.

This clonotype was counted a few times. The chain employs TRBV5-6 and TRBJ1-2, with a tentative D call TRBD1 (6 bases). The CDR3 sequence is 15 residues long. V gave up 6 bases and J gave up 0 bases, with 15 bases separating them. CDR1 is SGHDT and CDR2 is YYEEEE in the germline V gene. CDR3 residues: CASMPTGLANYGYTF. Here the CDR3 DNA reads TGTGCCAGCATGCCGACAGGATTAGCTAACTATGGCTACACCTTC.

The sample holds a few counts of this clonotype. This chain connects TRBV5-4 to TRBJ1-3; possible D gene TRBD1, 6 bases. The germline V and J ends were trimmed by 2 bases and 4 bases, with 10 bases remaining between them. Germline CDR1 and CDR2: SGHNT and YYREEE (reference sequence). This CDR3 has 14 amino acids. CDR3 nucleotides: TGTGCCAGCAGCTTCCAGGGGACCGGAAACACCATATATTTT. Residues: CASSFQGTGNTIYF.

The rearrangement links TRBV7-2 to TRBJ1-1; D not resolved. The length of the CDR3 is 16 residues. Germline assignment: CDR1 SGHTA and CDR2 FQGNSA. V lost 4 bases and J lost 0, with 15 bases in between. CDR3 in amino acids: CASSSGGVALNTEAFF. In nucleotides, the CDR3 is TGTGCCAGCAGCTCAGGTGGGGTAGCCCTGAACACTGAAGCTTTCTTT.

This clonotype was counted a few times. The chain links TRBV18 to TRBJ2-6; D may be TRBD2 (5 bases). Germline lookup yields CDR1 KGHSH and CDR2 LQKENI. Trimming shortened V by 6 bases and J by 0 bases, and 12 bases separated the two germline ends. The CDR3 spans 16 residues. CDR3 DNA sequence: TGTGCCAGCTCTATAGCTAGCACCTCTGGGGCCAACGTCCTGACTTTC. It specifies CASSIASTSGANVLTF.

There are a few counts of this clonotype. The chain couples TRBV7-2 to TRBJ1-1; unclear D gene. The CDR3 is 14 amino acids. The germline V gene has CDR1 SGHTA and CDR2 FQGNSA. Trimming removed 5 bases at V and 4 bases at J, with 14 bases between. The CDR3 DNA reads TGTGCCAGCAGCCATGGTGGTGACGGCACTGAAGCTTTCTTT. Its protein product is CASSHGGDGTEAFF.

This clonotype has more than one count but fewer than ten. The chain employs TRBV7-9 and TRBJ2-5; possible D gene TRBD2, 5 bases. The germline CDR1 and CDR2 sequences are SEHNR and FQNEAQ (reference sequence). V was clipped by 6 bases and J by 7 bases, with 9 bases between them. This CDR3 contains 11 residues. CDR3 protein: CASRAEGTQYF. The CDR3 nucleotides are TGTGCCAGCAGAGCCGAGGGGACCCAGTACTTC.

The genes are TRBV24-1 and TRBJ2-2; D is possibly TRBD1 (6 bases). V was trimmed by 7 bases and J by 1 base, leaving 6 bases between them. Germline V gives CDR1 KGHDR, CDR2 SFDVKD. There are 13 residues in the CDR3. The CDR3 DNA reads as TGTGCCACCAGGACAGGGAACACCGGGGAGCTGTTTTTT. It encodes CATRTGNTGELFF.

This chain links TRBV20-1 with TRBJ2-7, with D possibly being TRBD2 (6 bases). Trimming stripped 6 bases from V and 1 base from J, with 16 bases between. CDR3 length: 14 amino acids. Germline CDR1 reads DFQATT; CDR2 reads SNEGSKA (reference sequence). The CDR3 nucleotides are TGCAGTGCCGCCCCAGCGGGCGCATCCTACGAGCAGTACTTC. Residues: CSAAPAGASYEQYF.

V is TRBV6-2 or TRBV6-3 and J is TRBJ1-1, with a tentative D call TRBD1 (6 bases). The germline gives CDR1 MNHEY, CDR2 SVGEGT. V was shortened by 0 bases and J by 5 bases, with 25 bases between the two germline ends. The CDR3 is 19 residues long. This CDR3 is CASSYSIFVSAGASTEAFF. The CDR3 DNA follows: TGTGCCAGCAGTTACTCGATTTTCGTGTCCGCAGGGGCGAGTACTGAAGCTTTCTTT.

The chain employs TRBV4-3 and TRBJ2-7; 8 bases match TRBD1. Germline V gene sequence: CDR1 LGHNA, CDR2 YSLEER. The V and J ends lost 0 bases and 5 bases, in that order; junction bases with no gene match: 15. The CDR3 contains 18 residues. CDR3 DNA sequence: TGCGCCAGCAGCCAAGATTGGTACCAGGGGGCCGATGCGGACGAGCAGTACTTC. Its translation is CASSQDWYQGADADEQYF.

This clonotype was seen a handful of times. The V call is TRBV9, the J call TRBJ2-3; D is uncertain. This CDR3 is built from 16 residues. Germline CDR1 is SGDLS and CDR2 is YYNGEE. V lost 4 bases to trimming and J lost 0 bases, with 15 bases between them. DNA of the CDR3: TGTGCCAGCAGCCTACTACAAGGTACTAGCACAGATACGCAGTATTTT. Translating it yields CASSLLQGTSTDTQYF.

In this sample, this clonotype turned up a few times. The chain couples TRBV5-4 to TRBJ2-6; D unclear. Germline lookup yields CDR1 SGHNT and CDR2 YYREEE (reference sequence). This CDR3 has 16 amino acids. Between the trimmed V and J ends, which lost 0 bases and 0 bases, there was a span of 7 bases. The CDR3 coding sequence is TGTGCCAGCAGCTTGGCCTGGGGCTCTGGGGCCAACGTCCTGACTTTC. This gives the protein CASSLAWGSGANVLTF.

This clonotype occurred many times. The chain couples TRBV3-1 to TRBJ1-4, with D hard to call. The CDR3 has 13 amino acids. From germline, CDR1 is LGHDT and CDR2 YNNKEL (reference sequence). V dropped 4 bases and J dropped 8 bases, with 11 bases sitting between them. CDR3 sequence: CASSPFGPEKLFF. For the CDR3, the DNA is TGTGCCAGCAGCCCATTCGGGCCAGAAAAACTGTTTTTT.

This clonotype was counted ten times or more. V and J are TRBV29-1 and TRBJ2-7; 10 bases line up with TRBD1. Trimming took 7 bases from V and 3 from J; bases not matched to a gene: 6. The CDR3 consists of 13 residues. CDR1 SQVTM and CDR2 ANQGSEA come from the germline V gene. The CDR3, as DNA: TGCAGCGCCGACAGGGGGCCCGGCTACGAGCAGTACTTC. Protein sequence: CSADRGPGYEQYF.

The chain is built from TRBV6-2 or TRBV6-3 and TRBJ2-7; TRBD1 might be the D (6 bases). Trimming cost V 0 bases and J 4 bases, with 13 bases left between them. Germline V CDR1 and CDR2: MNHEY, SVGEGT. The CDR3 loop spans 15 amino acids. This CDR3 reads CASSYSSGQLYEQYF. CDR3 nucleotide sequence: TGTGCCAGCAGTTACTCGAGTGGACAGTTATACGAGCAGTACTTC.

Only a few counts were recorded for this clonotype. Here the CDR3 DNA reads TGTGCCAGCAGTAGCGGGAGGGACACCGGGGAGCTGTTTTTT. Translated: CASSSGRDTGELFF. V usage is TRBV6-2 or TRBV6-3 and J usage is TRBJ2-2; 10 positions match TRBD2. With V trimmed by 5 bases and J by 3 bases, 0 bases remained unmatched. This CDR3 comprises 14 residues. Germline lookup yields CDR1 MNHEY and CDR2 SVGEGT.

The chain couples TRBV12-3 or TRBV12-4 to TRBJ2-5; tentatively, D is TRBD1 (5 bases). Trimming stripped 6 bases from V and 5 bases from J, with 10 bases between. The CDR3 totals 12 residues. CDR3 in amino acids: CASSQGFETQYF. For the CDR3, the DNA is TGTGCCAGCAGCCAGGGTTTTGAGACCCAGTACTTC.

The chain links TRBV4-2 to TRBJ1-2; 7 bases map to TRBD1. The CDR3 has 15 residues. The J segment lost 6 bases and the V segment lost 1 base, leaving 8 bases of the junction unmatched. CDR1 LGHNA and CDR2 YNFKEQ come from the germline V gene. The CDR3 DNA reads TGTGCCAGCAGCCAAGCTAACATCGGGACAGATGGCTACACCTTC. This codes for CASSQANIGTDGYTF.